The clone carrying this T cell receptor beta chain was picked up a small number of times. Antigen specificity is unknown. This entry is derived from a study of blood T cells in healthy people across ages. Findings and limits, study-wide: Diversity of TCR beta correlated strongly with naive T cell percentage. Calculation of diversity from one million T cells yielded estimates considered to be underestimates.

Between the trimmed V and J ends, which lost 0 bases and 3 bases, there was a span of 9 bases. Germline CDR1 LNHNV, CDR2 YYDKDF (reference sequence). There are 15 residues in the CDR3. PCR was performed a second time for roughly 7 to 11 cycles using a sample-barcoded 5' primer and a J-beta primer mix. TCRdb reprocessed the 5' RACE reads via MiXCR and lists one record per CDR3 protein. The sample shows over 700,000 distinct CDR3 sequences, 40% to 65% of them seen only once. Sequenced: blood. V usage is TRBV15 and J usage is TRBJ1-5; the D gene is possibly TRBD1 (5 bases). The receptor was derived from an elderly man in good health. CDR3 coding DNA: TGTGCCACCAGCAGAGATCGGGGGTACAATCAGCCCCAGCATTTT. Its translation: CATSRDRGYNQPQHF.